The rows below give T cell receptor beta chains drawn from one sample of a study of neurological immune-mediated disorders. MiXCR, run by TCRdb on the 5' RACE reads, gives a single entry per CDR3 protein. Here the sample spans tens of thousands of distinct CDR3 sequences, approximately 9.1% being singletons. Material for sequencing was PBMCs. The source of these receptors is a woman aged 40 to 50 in good health. Both conserved end residues are part of each CDR3. The D gene is left open where the match is weak. Rows give clone size only sometimes, using once, few, many, or a class for an expanded clone.

d_call: TRBD2; clone_size: many; j_call: TRBJ2-5; v_call: TRBV3-1; cdr3_aa: CASSPGTSGNSQETQYF; cdr3_nt: TGTGCCAGCAGCCCAGGGACTAGCGGGAACTCGCAAGAGACCCAGTACTTC
d_call: NA; clone_size: many; j_call: TRBJ2-2; v_call: TRBV20-1; cdr3_aa: CSARADRSYTGELFF; cdr3_nt: TGCAGTGCTAGAGCGGACAGAAGTTACACCGGGGAGCTGTTTTTT
d_call: TRBD2; clone_size: many; j_call: TRBJ2-1; v_call: TRBV12-3/TRBV12-4; cdr3_aa: CASSPPGSGRRNEQFF; cdr3_nt: TGTGCCAGCAGTCCCCCTGGTAGCGGGAGGCGGAATGAGCAGTTCTTC
d_call: TRBD2; clone_size: many; j_call: TRBJ2-1; v_call: TRBV7-3; cdr3_aa: CASSTTSAAEYNEQFF; cdr3_nt: TGTGCCAGCAGCACCACTAGCGCAGCCGAATACAATGAGCAGTTCTTC
d_call: TRBD1; clone_size: many; j_call: TRBJ1-2; v_call: TRBV7-2; cdr3_aa: CASSITGASGYTF; cdr3_nt: TGTGCCAGCAGCATCACAGGGGCAAGCGGCTACACCTTC
d_call: TRBD1; clone_size: many; j_call: TRBJ2-5; v_call: TRBV5-6; cdr3_aa: CASSRDRGYQYF; cdr3_nt: TGTGCCAGCAGCCGGGACAGGGGATACCAGTACTTC
d_call: TRBD1; clone_size: many; j_call: TRBJ2-3; v_call: TRBV10-3; cdr3_aa: CAIRGQGADTQYF; cdr3_nt: TGTGCCATCAGGGGACAGGGAGCAGATACGCAGTATTTT
d_call: NA; clone_size: few; j_call: TRBJ1-4; v_call: TRBV20-1; cdr3_aa: CSASDSRVTNEKLLF; cdr3_nt: TGCAGTGCTAGTGATTCAAGGGTGACTAATGAAAAACTGCTTTTT
d_call: NA; clone_size: many; j_call: TRBJ1-1; v_call: TRBV7-8; cdr3_aa: CASSLGHQNTEAFF; cdr3_nt: TGTGCCAGCAGCTTGGGACACCAGAACACTGAAGCTTTCTTT
d_call: TRBD2; clone_size: many; j_call: TRBJ2-5; v_call: TRBV5-1; cdr3_aa: CASSYLSGGRKETQYF; cdr3_nt: TGCGCCAGCAGCTATCTTAGCGGGGGGCGGAAAGAGACCCAGTACTTC
d_call: NA; clone_size: many; j_call: TRBJ2-3; v_call: TRBV12-3/TRBV12-4; cdr3_aa: CASTPQGGPSTDTQYF; cdr3_nt: TGTGCCAGCACCCCTCAGGGGGGCCCTAGCACAGATACGCAGTATTTT
d_call: NA; clone_size: many; j_call: TRBJ1-5; v_call: TRBV20-1; cdr3_aa: CSARDVYRGLNQPQHF; cdr3_nt: TGCAGTGCTAGAGATGTCTATCGAGGCCTAAATCAGCCCCAGCATTTT
d_call: TRBD2; clone_size: NA; j_call: TRBJ2-1; v_call: TRBV24-1; cdr3_aa: CATSDTLSGTGNEQFF; cdr3_nt: TGTGCCACCAGTGACACCCTTAGCGGGACGGGGAATGAGCAGTTCTTC
d_call: TRBD2; clone_size: NA; j_call: TRBJ2-3; v_call: TRBV29-1; cdr3_aa: CSVTGLAGPTDTQYF; cdr3_nt: TGCAGCGTAACGGGACTAGCGGGGCCCACAGATACGCAGTATTTT
d_call: NA; clone_size: many; j_call: TRBJ1-1; v_call: TRBV9; cdr3_aa: CASSDGELNTEAFF; cdr3_nt: TGTGCCAGCAGCGACGGAGAGTTGAACACTGAAGCTTTCTTT
d_call: TRBD2; clone_size: many; j_call: TRBJ2-1; v_call: TRBV6-4; cdr3_aa: CASSDGGGLLGEQFF; cdr3_nt: TGTGCCAGCAGTGACGGCGGGGGGCTCCTGGGTGAGCAGTTCTTC
d_call: NA; clone_size: NA; j_call: TRBJ1-2; v_call: TRBV29-1; cdr3_aa: CSVEEGVVGYTF; cdr3_nt: TGCAGCGTTGAAGAGGGGGTCGTGGGCTACACCTTC
d_call: NA; clone_size: many; j_call: TRBJ2-4; v_call: TRBV7-2; cdr3_aa: CASSNYAKNIQYF; cdr3_nt: TGTGCCAGCAGCAATTATGCCAAAAACATTCAGTACTTC
d_call: NA; clone_size: NA; j_call: TRBJ2-7; v_call: TRBV6-2/TRBV6-3; cdr3_aa: CATADSWSYEQYF; cdr3_nt: TGTGCCACCGCCGATAGCTGGAGCTACGAGCAGTACTTC